Following are 28 T cell receptor beta chains from one sample sequenced in a study of shared clonotypes between healthy human individuals. Measured with immunoSEQ multiplex PCR; TCRdb has only the in-frame clones, and not every one. The sample gives hundreds of thousands of clones, approximately 74% of which show up once; under 2% is in the top ten. The specimen sequenced was memory CD4+ T cells sorted from blood. Indicated subset: CD45RA-negative fraction. The receptors come from a young woman in good health.

A note on this clone: One junction end disagrees with the germline gene, perhaps due to a read error. J is TRBJ1-1 and V is TRBV7-2, with TRBD1 as a possible D gene (6 bases). CDR1 is SGHTA, CDR2 FQGNSA, per germline. CDR3 length: 14 amino acids. Here the CDR3 DNA reads TGTGCCAGCAGCTCACCCGAAATTGGGAGGGGGAGTCTATTT. Its protein product is CASSSPEIGRGSLF.

The chain recombines TRBV7-3 with TRBJ2-7, with 7 bases lining up with TRBD1. Unmatched junction bases numbered 5, after V lost 2 bases and J lost 4 bases. CDR1 and CDR2 from the germline V gene are SGHTA and FQGTGA. The CDR3 consists of 14 residues. The CDR3 protein is CASSLGTVPYEQYF. CDR3 bases: TGTGCCAGCAGCTTAGGGACAGTGCCGTACGAGCAGTACTTC.

The sample holds one count of this clone. V gene TRBV19 combines with J gene TRBJ1-3, with D uncertain. The CDR3 runs 14 residues. V shed 9 bases and J shed 3 bases, with 15 bases lying between them. The V gene's germline CDR1 is LNHDA and CDR2 SQIVND (reference sequence). The CDR3 spells CARTVGNLGNTIYF. For the CDR3, the DNA is TGTGCCAGGACCGTAGGGAACCTTGGAAACACCATATATTTT.

V is TRBV11-2 and J is TRBJ2-5, with TRBD1 matching over 7 bases. The germline gives CDR1 SGHAT, CDR2 FQNNGV. The CDR3 sequence is 14 residues long. V was clipped by 0 bases and J by 7 bases; unmatched bases: 5. This CDR3 reads CASSLDRDRVTQYF. Written as DNA, the CDR3 is TGTGCCAGCAGCTTAGATCGGGACAGAGTGACCCAGTACTTC. The full variable domain, its missing parts supplied by reference TRBV11-2 and TRBJ2-5, is EAGVAQSPRYKIIEKRQSVAFWCNPISGHATLYWYQQILGQGPKLLIQFQNNGVVDDSQLPKDRFSAERLKGVDSTLKIQPAKLEDSAVYLCASSLDRDRVTQYFGPGTRLLVL.

This clone was seen a single time. The rearrangement joins TRBV18 to TRBJ2-7, with TRBD2 identical over 9 bases. Germline CDR1 reads KGHSH; CDR2 reads LQKENI. V lost 6 bases to trimming and J lost 7 bases; unmatched junction nucleotides: 13. The CDR3 length is 15 residues. The CDR3 region is CASSPAAGGRLEQYF. The CDR3 DNA is TGTGCCAGCTCCCCGGCGGCGGGAGGGCGGCTGGAGCAGTACTTC.

The genes are TRBV7-9 and TRBJ1-1; D is undetermined. V was trimmed by 5 bases and J by 6 bases, leaving 13 bases between them. The CDR3 length is 13 residues. Germline V gene lookup returns CDR1 SEHNR and CDR2 FQNEAQ (reference sequence). The CDR3 reads CASSGPPGAEAFF. Here the CDR3 DNA reads TGTGCCAGCAGCGGACCTCCCGGCGCTGAAGCTTTCTTT.

V is TRBV18 and J is TRBJ2-2; 8 positions match TRBD1. The CDR3 loop spans 15 amino acids. Unmatched junction bases numbered 3, after V lost 5 bases and J lost 1 base. Germline CDR1 and CDR2: KGHSH and LQKENI. CDR3 nucleotides: TGTGCCAGCTCATCCGGGACAGGGAACACCGGGGAGCTGTTTTTT. The encoded protein is CASSSGTGNTGELFF. The whole variable domain, filled in from reference TRBV18 and TRBJ2-2, reads NAGVMQNPRHLVRRRGQEARLRCSPMKGHSHVYWYRQLPEEGLKFMVYLQKENIIDESGMPKERFSAEFPKEGPSILRIQQVVRGDSAAYFCASSSGTGNTGELFFGEGSRLTVL.

The chain combines TRBV11-2 with TRBJ2-3; 9 bases agree with TRBD2. Trimming at V came to 2 bases and at J to 4 bases, leaving 13 bases not matched to a gene. This CDR3 has 18 residues. The germline V gene has CDR1 SGHAT and CDR2 FQNNGV. This CDR3 is CASSLPNSGGGRADTQYF. DNA of the CDR3: TGTGCCAGCAGCTTACCTAATAGCGGGGGAGGAAGGGCAGATACGCAGTATTTT. The entire variable domain, with the rest obtained from reference TRBV11-2 and TRBJ2-3, is as follows: EAGVAQSPRYKIIEKRQSVAFWCNPISGHATLYWYQQILGQGPKLLIQFQNNGVVDDSQLPKDRFSAERLKGVDSTLKIQPAKLEDSAVYLCASSLPNSGGGRADTQYFGPGTRLTVL.

This clone was seen only a few times. J is TRBJ2-5 and V is TRBV7-2, with no clear D. CDR3 length equals 15 residues. V shed 1 base and J shed 2 bases, with 11 bases lying between them. Germline V gene data show CDR1 as SGHTA and CDR2 as FQGNSA. Here the CDR3 reads CASSLVSVRQETQYF. The CDR3 bases are TGTGCCAGCAGCTTAGTTTCGGTCAGACAAGAGACCCAGTACTTC.

The chain joins TRBV7-9 to TRBJ2-3; TRBD2 agrees at 7 bases. Germline CDR1 SEHNR, CDR2 FQNEAQ (reference sequence). J lost 2 bases, V lost 3 bases, and 2 bases had no gene match. The CDR3 covers 14 residues. The CDR3 sequence is CASSFSGATDTQYF. The CDR3 bases are TGTGCCAGCAGCTTCAGCGGGGCCACAGATACGCAGTATTTT.

CDR3 DNA: TGCAGCGTTGCCCCTAACCAAGAGACCCAGTACTTC. Amino acids: CSVAPNQETQYF. The V call is TRBV29-1, the J call TRBJ2-5; D unresolved. This CDR3 is built from 12 residues. CDR1 and CDR2 from the germline V gene are SQVTM and ANQGSEA. Trimming left V 4 bases short and J 0 bases short, with 6 bases between.

The V call is TRBV25-1, the J call TRBJ2-2; D is ambiguous. Germline CDR1 and CDR2: MGHDK and SYGVNS. This CDR3 contains 15 residues. Between the trimmed V and J ends, which lost 1 base and 5 bases, there was a span of 11 bases. The CDR3 nucleotides are TGTGCCAGCAGTGAATCGGTGGAAGGGACCGGGGAGCTGTTTTTT. Its translation: CASSESVEGTGELFF.

J is TRBJ2-3 and V is TRBV28; D call uncertain. The CDR3 contains 12 residues. V was cut by 3 bases and J by 3 bases, with 4 bases left in between. The germline V gene encodes CDR1 MDHEN and CDR2 SYDVKM. Written as DNA, the CDR3 is TGTGCCAGCAGTTTCTATACAGATACGCAGTATTTT. Translation gives CASSFYTDTQYF.

This clone was seen only once. Here the CDR3 DNA reads TGTGCCAGCAGCCGCGTGGCCTCTGGGGCCAACGTCCTGACTTTC. Encoded protein: CASSRVASGANVLTF. This chain connects TRBV5-8 to TRBJ2-6, with D uncertain. Germline assignment: CDR1 SGHTS and CDR2 YDEGEE. Trimming removed 4 bases at V and 0 bases at J, with 8 bases between. The CDR3 runs 15 residues.

This clone came up once. The J gene is TRBJ2-1, the V gene TRBV18; D not resolved. Germline CDR1 KGHSH, CDR2 LQKENI. The CDR3 is made up of 11 amino acids. V shed 3 bases and J shed 7 bases, with 4 bases lying between them. The CDR3 loop reads CASSPINEQFF. In DNA form, the CDR3 reads TGTGCCAGCTCACCCATAAATGAGCAGTTCTTC.

This clone showed up just a few times. V usage is TRBV6-5 and J usage is TRBJ1-2; the match to TRBD1 covers 8 bases. CDR1 is MNHEY, CDR2 SVGAGI, per germline. Trimming took 0 bases from V and 7 from J; bases not matched to a gene: 7. The CDR3 extends over 15 amino acids. DNA of the CDR3: TGTGCCAGCAGTTACTCGAACCAGGGGGCACGTGGCTACACCTTC. Translation gives CASSYSNQGARGYTF.

This clone appeared once. Here the CDR3 reads CASSAQGTYGYTF. DNA for the CDR3: TGTGCCAGCAGTGCGCAGGGTACCTATGGCTACACCTTC. The V call is TRBV27, the J call TRBJ1-2; possibly TRBD1 for D (5 bases). Trimming cost V 5 bases and J 4 bases, with 11 bases left between them. Germline V CDR1 and CDR2: MNHEY, SMNVEV (reference sequence). The CDR3 totals 13 residues.

The CDR3 is CASSPSPSGTSYNEQFF. The CDR3 coding sequence is TGTGCCAGCTCACCATCCCCTAGCGGGACGTCCTACAATGAGCAGTTCTTC. The chain couples TRBV18 to TRBJ2-1; 9 bases map to TRBD2. Per germline, CDR1 KGHSH and CDR2 LQKENI. Trimming cost V 2 bases and J 1 base; bases outside gene matches: 6. The CDR3 length is 17 residues.

About this clone itself: The conserved phenylalanine or tryptophan is not found at the CDR3 terminus, so this likely reflects a read error. It is unclear where the CDR3 begins or ends on the DNA, so no DNA is shown, and the CDR3 is as TCRdb lists it. This rearrangement joins TRBV19 to TRBJ2-7. The CDR3 numbers 13 amino acids, ends counted. Germline values: CDR1 LNHDA, CDR2 SQIVND (reference sequence). The CDR3 sequence is CASSIRVARRPTS.

This clone was counted between two and nine times. The chain combines TRBV30 with TRBJ2-3; perhaps TRBD1 as D (6 bases). V was pared by 3 bases and J by 0 bases, with 10 bases between. Germline loops: CDR1 GTSNPN, CDR2 SVGIG (reference sequence). The CDR3 totals 14 residues. Here the CDR3 reads CAWRKGGSTDTQYF. The CDR3 DNA reads as TGTGCCTGGAGAAAAGGGGGAAGCACAGATACGCAGTATTTT.

This clone was seen just once. This chain joins TRBV2 and TRBJ2-1; 12 nucleotides line up with TRBD2. The germline V gene has CDR1 SNHLY and CDR2 FYNNEI. CDR3 size: 14 residues. J lost 9 bases, V lost 2 bases, and 2 bases had no gene match. The CDR3 DNA sequence: TGTGCCAGCAGTGAATCACTAGCGGGAGGTGAGCAGTTCTTC. This translates into CASSESLAGGEQFF.

Notes on this clone: Since a much larger clone is just one base distant, this may be a read error. The same CDR3 can be traced to other DNA sequences in this sample. The chain uses TRBV7-3 and TRBJ1-1; TRBD1 might be the D (5 bases). The CDR3 sequence is 13 residues long. Deletions cut 2 bases from V and 1 base from J, with 5 bases between. In germline, CDR1 is SGHTA, CDR2 FQGTGA. The CDR3 DNA follows: TGTGCCAGCAGCTTACAGGGGAACACTGAAGCTTTCTTT. Translated: CASSLQGNTEAFF.

There are a few counts of this clone. The CDR3 region has the DNA TGTGCCAGCACCGCCGGGACAGGGTATTATGGCTACACCTTC. This translates into CASTAGTGYYGYTF. The chain has TRBV5-4 and TRBJ1-2, with 9 nucleotides matching TRBD1. Unmatched junction bases numbered 8, after V lost 6 bases and J lost 5 bases. The CDR3 spans 14 residues. The germline V gene has CDR1 SGHNT and CDR2 YYREEE (reference sequence).

The chain joins TRBV11-3 to TRBJ2-2, with D perhaps TRBD1 (5 bases). CDR1 and CDR2 (germline): SGHNT, YENEEA. The CDR3 has 16 amino acids. V lost 6 bases and J 4 bases, leaving 18 bases between the germline ends. CDR3 bases: TGTGCCAGCAGTGAGTACAGGCTATCGGGCACCGGGGAGCTGTTTTTT. Its protein product is CASSEYRLSGTGELFF.

This sequence joins TRBV19 and TRBJ1-1, with D unclear. The ends were cut back, 2 bases at V and 0 bases at J, with 10 bases in the middle. This CDR3 has 15 residues. Germline assignment: CDR1 LNHDA and CDR2 SQIVND (reference sequence). Here the CDR3 reads CASSINSYMNTEAFF. The CDR3 DNA reads TGTGCCAGTAGTATAAACAGCTATATGAACACTGAAGCTTTCTTT. The whole variable domain, filled in from reference TRBV19 and TRBJ1-1, reads DGGITQSPKYLFRKEGQNVTLSCEQNLNHDAMYWYRQDPGQGLRLIYYSQIVNDFQKGDIAEGYSVSREKKESFPLTVTSAQKNPTAFYLCASSINSYMNTEAFFGQGTRLTVV.

V usage is TRBV10-1 and J usage is TRBJ2-7; 10 bases are shared with TRBD2. The V gene end was trimmed by 6 bases and the J gene end by 8 bases; junction bases not matched to a gene: 10. The CDR3 has 14 residues. Germline V gene sequence: CDR1 WNHNN, CDR2 SYGVQD (reference sequence). CDR3 in DNA: TGCGCCAGCAGCCGGGGGAGCGGGAGGGCCCAGCAGTACTTC. Encoded protein: CASSRGSGRAQQYF.

This clone was observed a single time. This sequence joins TRBV2 and TRBJ2-1; possibly TRBD2 for D (5 bases). From germline, CDR1 is SNHLY and CDR2 FYNNEI. Trimming cost V 0 bases and J 13 bases, with 7 bases left between them. This CDR3 contains 11 residues. CDR3 nucleotide sequence: TGTGCCAGCAGTGAAGCGGGAGTTCAGTTCTTC. This encodes CASSEAGVQFF.

The chain carries TRBV5-4 and TRBJ2-5, with D maybe TRBD2 (7 bases). From germline, CDR1 is SGHNT and CDR2 YYREEE (reference sequence). This CDR3 is 14 amino acids long. The V end was cut by 2 bases, the J end by 4 bases, with 12 bases between. CDR3 loop: CASSFVGGAETQYF. DNA for the CDR3: TGTGCCAGCAGCTTCGTGGGGGGGGCAGAGACCCAGTACTTC.